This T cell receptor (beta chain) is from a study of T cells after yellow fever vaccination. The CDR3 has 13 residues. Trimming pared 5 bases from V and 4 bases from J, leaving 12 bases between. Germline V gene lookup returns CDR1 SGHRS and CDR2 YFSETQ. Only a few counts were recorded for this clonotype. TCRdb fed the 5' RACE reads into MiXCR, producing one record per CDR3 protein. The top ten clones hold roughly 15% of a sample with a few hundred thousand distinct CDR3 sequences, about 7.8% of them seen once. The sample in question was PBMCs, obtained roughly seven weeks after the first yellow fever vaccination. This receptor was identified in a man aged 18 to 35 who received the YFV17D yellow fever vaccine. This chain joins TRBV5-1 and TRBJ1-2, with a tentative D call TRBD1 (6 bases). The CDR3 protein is CASRAGGPYGYTF. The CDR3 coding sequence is TGCGCCAGCAGGGCTGGGGGCCCCTATGGCTACACCTTC. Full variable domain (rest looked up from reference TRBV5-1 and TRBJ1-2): KAGVTQTPRYLIKTRGQQVTLSCSPISGHRSVSWYQQTPGQGLQFLFEYFSETQRNKGNFPGRFSGRQFSNSRSEMNVSTLELGDSALYLCASRAGGPYGYTFGSGTRLTVV.